Presented here are 31 T cell receptor beta chains from one specimen sequenced in a study of breast tumors, draining lymph nodes, adjacent tissues. TCRdb reprocessed the multiplex PCR reads via MiXCR and lists one record per CDR3 protein. The repertoire holds 250,000 or so distinct CDR3 sequences, with roughly 30% as singletons. Samples came from axillary lymph nodes draining the breast cancer. The sequenced material came from axillary lymph node tissue. These receptor sequences come from a female donor with breast cancer. Some clones in this sample may be carry-over from other donors' samples.

This clonotype was counted ten times or more. The chain combines TRBV19 with TRBJ1-4; TRBD1 aligns across 7 bases. This CDR3 contains 12 residues. Germline CDR1 reads LNHDA; CDR2 reads SQIVND (reference sequence). Unmatched junction bases numbered 0, after V lost 4 bases and J lost 7 bases. The CDR3 here is CASSTGGEKLFF. CDR3 sequence (DNA): TGTGCCAGTAGTACAGGGGGTGAAAAACTGTTTTTT. Looking up the rest from reference TRBV19 and TRBJ1-4 gives the full variable domain: DGGITQSPKYLFRKEGQNVTLSCEQNLNHDAMYWYRQDPGQGLRLIYYSQIVNDFQKGDIAEGYSVSREKKESFPLTVTSAQKNPTAFYLCASSTGGEKLFFGSGTQLSVL.

The gene calls are TRBV18 and TRBJ2-5; no definite D call. Germline V gene data show CDR1 as KGHSH and CDR2 as LQKENI. Trimming shortened V by 2 bases and J by 2 bases, and 12 bases separated the two germline ends. The CDR3 is made up of 15 amino acids. CDR3 loop: CASSPGYSLQETQYF. The CDR3 DNA sequence: TGTGCCAGCTCACCAGGGTATTCACTTCAAGAGACCCAGTACTTC.

At least ten counts were recorded for this clonotype. The chain is built from TRBV4-3 and TRBJ1-4, with unresolved D. CDR3 size: 15 residues. V was clipped by 4 bases and J by 3 bases, with 12 bases between them. CDR1 and CDR2 from the germline V gene are LGHNA and YSLEER. Here the CDR3 DNA reads TGCGCCAGCAGCCTCGAGGTGGTTCCTAATGAAAAACTGTTTTTT. Its protein product is CASSLEVVPNEKLFF.

This clonotype was seen repeatedly, ten times or more. This chain links TRBV20-1 with TRBJ1-4; 8 nucleotides align to TRBD1. Looked up from germline, CDR1 is DFQATT and CDR2 is SNEGSKA (reference sequence). The junction had 6 bases not matched to a gene; V was cut back by 6 bases and J by 0 bases. This CDR3 has 15 residues. The CDR3 is CSARDRIATNEKLFF. The CDR3, as DNA: TGCAGTGCCAGGGACAGGATTGCAACTAATGAAAAACTGTTTTTT.

This clonotype was detected many times. The chain recombines TRBV12-3 or TRBV12-4 with TRBJ1-5; D not resolved. V dropped 0 bases and J dropped 7 bases, with 10 bases sitting between them. The CDR3 is 14 amino acids. The CDR3 sequence is CASSLAINGQPQHF. CDR3 bases: TGTGCCAGCAGTTTAGCGATAAATGGACAGCCCCAGCATTTT.

At least ten counts were recorded for this clonotype. This chain links TRBV7-6 with TRBJ2-1, with 11 bases fitting TRBD1. The CDR3 length is 14 residues. V dropped 5 bases and J dropped 8; count of bases not matched to a gene: 5. From germline, CDR1 is SGHVS and CDR2 FNYEAQ. The CDR3 spells CASSRTGGKDEQFF. CDR3 bases: TGTGCCAGCAGCCGGACAGGGGGCAAAGATGAGCAGTTCTTC.

On this clonotype itself: Likely a read error: the CDR3 ends without its conserved phenylalanine or tryptophan. The V gene is TRBV20-1, the J gene TRBJ1-5; D might be TRBD1 (6 bases). Germline CDR1 DFQATT, CDR2 SNEGSKA (reference sequence). V was clipped by 4 bases and J by 5 bases, with 15 bases between them. The length of the CDR3 is 14 residues. The CDR3 bases are TGCAGTGCTAATACAGGGTCGGGGGATCAGCCCCAGCATGGT. It yields the protein CSANTGSGDQPQHG.

The V and J genes are TRBV27 and TRBJ2-3, with D unclear. The CDR3 spans 14 residues. V was clipped by 4 bases and J by 0 bases, with 8 bases between them. Germline CDR1 reads MNHEY; CDR2 reads SMNVEV (reference sequence). The CDR3 region is CASSWASSTDTQYF. In DNA, the CDR3 is TGTGCCAGCAGTTGGGCATCTAGCACAGATACGCAGTATTTT.

This clonotype has more than one count but fewer than ten. CDR3 bases: TGTGCCAGCAGTTATCACGCCGGGAGAAGCTCCTACAATGAGCAGTTCTTC. It yields the protein CASSYHAGRSSYNEQFF. This sequence joins TRBV6-5 and TRBJ2-1; tentatively, D is TRBD2 (6 bases). The CDR3 is 17 amino acids. Germline CDR1 MNHEY, CDR2 SVGAGI. V lost 3 bases, J lost 0 bases, and 15 bases lay in between.

This clonotype was counted between two and nine times. The chain links TRBV27 to TRBJ2-1; 9 bases match TRBD2. The CDR3 is 15 residues long. Per the germline V gene, CDR1 is MNHEY and CDR2 is SMNVEV (reference sequence). The trim removed 6 bases at V and 5 bases at J, leaving 8 bases unmatched. The DNA of the CDR3 is TGTGCCAGCAGCCTTTCTAGCGGGAAGCACAATGAGCAGTTCTTC. Translation: CASSLSSGKHNEQFF.

Comments on this clonotype: A read error is possible here, since a much larger clone lies one base away. CDR3 in DNA: TGTGCCAGTAGTGGAAGAGCAGGACAGGGGGCCTACGAGCAGTACTTC. Its translation is CASSGRAGQGAYEQYF. J is TRBJ2-7 and V is TRBV19, with TRBD1 matching 10 bases. CDR3 length equals 16 residues. The V and J ends lost 5 bases and 2 bases, in that order; junction bases with no gene match: 9. The germline V gene has CDR1 LNHDA and CDR2 SQIVND (reference sequence).

In this sample, this clonotype turned up many times. The rearrangement joins TRBV7-8 to TRBJ2-1; 9 bases are a match to TRBD2. Trimming removed 3 bases from V and 5 bases from J; junction bases left unmatched: 5. CDR3 size: 15 residues. Looked up from germline, CDR1 is SGHVS and CDR2 is FQNEAQ. The CDR3 region has the DNA TGTGCCAGCAGCTTTTCTAGCGGGATAGACAATGAGCAGTTCTTC. It specifies CASSFSSGIDNEQFF. Using reference TRBV7-8 and TRBJ2-1 for the parts outside the CDR3, the full variable domain is GAGVSQSPRYKVAKRGQDVALRCDPISGHVSLFWYQQALGQGPEFLTYFQNEAQLDKSGLPSDRFFAERPEGSVSTLKIQRTQQEDSAVYLCASSFSSGIDNEQFFGPGTRLTVL.

This clonotype was counted ten times or more. This rearrangement joins TRBV20-1 to TRBJ2-5, with D perhaps TRBD2 (7 bases). CDR3 length: 15 amino acids. Deletions cut 5 bases from V and 5 bases from J, with 21 bases between. The germline V gene has CDR1 DFQATT and CDR2 SNEGSKA (reference sequence). The CDR3, as DNA: TGCAGTGCTCTAGAGAGGTTACAGGGAGGGGAGACCCAGTACTTC. Amino acid sequence: CSALERLQGGETQYF.

This clonotype was recorded many times. The J gene is TRBJ2-1, the V gene TRBV6-4; 7 bases agree with TRBD2. The CDR3 has 15 amino acids. Germline trimming cut 0 bases from V and 8 bases from J; bases unmatched to any gene: 7. CDR1 is MRHNA and CDR2 is SNTAGT in the germline V gene. Written as DNA, the CDR3 is TGTGCCAGCAGTGACTCGTCGGGAGGATACGATGAGCAGTTCTTC. Amino acid sequence: CASSDSSGGYDEQFF.

This sequence joins TRBV6-1 and TRBJ1-4, with 9 positions matching TRBD1. CDR1 is MNHNS, CDR2 SASEGT, per germline. The junction had 17 bases not matched to a gene; V was cut back by 6 bases and J by 0 bases. The CDR3 consists of 20 residues. The CDR3, as DNA: TGTGCCAGCAGCGAACGTCGGACAGGGGATATTCCTGCAACTAATGAAAAACTGTTTTTT. Translation: CASSERRTGDIPATNEKLFF.

The sample holds a few counts of this clonotype. One end of the junction does not line up with germline, which may come from a read error. V and J are TRBV28 and TRBJ2-7; TRBD2 agrees at 14 bases. The V gene's germline CDR1 is MDHEN and CDR2 SYDVKM. CDR3 length equals 12 residues. DNA of the CDR3: TGTGCCAGCAGTCTCCCGGGACTAGCGGGAGCGTTC. Its translation is CASSLPGLAGAF.

This clonotype was counted at least ten times. The chain recombines TRBV5-1 with TRBJ2-7; possible D gene TRBD2, 6 bases. There are 14 residues in the CDR3. Per the germline V gene, CDR1 is SGHRS and CDR2 is YFSETQ. V lost 4 bases to trimming and J lost 0 bases, with 11 bases between them. CDR3 residues: CASSPRESSYEQYF. The CDR3 coding sequence is TGCGCCAGCAGCCCACGGGAGAGCTCCTACGAGCAGTACTTC.

The rearrangement links TRBV29-1 to TRBJ1-5; 7 nucleotides match TRBD1. Germline CDR1 and CDR2: SQVTM and ANQGSEA. The CDR3 length is 12 residues. V lost 4 bases, J lost 11 bases, and 8 bases stayed unmatched. Written as DNA, the CDR3 is TGCAGCGTTGGGACAGGCCAAGAGACCCAGCATTTT. This gives the protein CSVGTGQETQHF.

V gene TRBV12-3 or TRBV12-4 combines with J gene TRBJ2-4; TRBD1 matches 11 bases. The CDR3 is made up of 16 amino acids. V was pared by 6 bases and J by 0 bases, with 4 bases of the junction left unmatched. CDR3 loop: CASSRGTGGAKNIQYF. In nucleotides, the CDR3 is TGTGCCAGCAGCCGAGGGACAGGGGGAGCCAAAAACATTCAGTACTTC.

As to this clonotype: The junction shows a germline mismatch at one end, possibly a read error. This chain links TRBV30 with TRBJ2-1, with 7 bases that match TRBD2. The CDR3 contains 15 residues. Germline V gene lookup returns CDR1 GTSNPN and CDR2 SVGIG (reference sequence). This chain's CDR3 is CAWSVMSGAYNERFF. The CDR3 nucleotides are TGTGCCTGGAGTGTGATGAGCGGGGCTTACAATGAGCGGTTCTTC.

This clonotype was counted at least ten times. For the CDR3, the DNA is TGCGCCAGCAGCCAAGAGGGGACTAGCGGGGTCACAGATACGCAGTATTTT. It encodes CASSQEGTSGVTDTQYF. The rearrangement uses TRBV4-1 and TRBJ2-3; 13 bases are shared with TRBD2. Trimming cost V 0 bases and J 2 bases; bases outside gene matches: 2. The CDR3 covers 17 residues. The germline V gene encodes CDR1 MGHRA and CDR2 YSYEKL.

This clonotype was observed at least ten times. The rearrangement uses TRBV7-9 and TRBJ2-1, with D uncertain. This CDR3 comprises 12 residues. Germline lookup yields CDR1 SEHNR and CDR2 FQNEAQ (reference sequence). Deletions cut 3 bases from V and 9 bases from J, with 9 bases between. This CDR3 is CASSFSFSEQFF. Here the CDR3 DNA reads TGTGCCAGCAGCTTCAGCTTTTCTGAGCAGTTCTTC.

This clonotype was counted once. Mismatch with germline at one junction end may stem from a read error. The chain recombines TRBV27 with TRBJ1-2; D perhaps matches TRBD1 (6 bases). The CDR3 sequence is 13 residues long. Germline-derived CDR1 and CDR2 are MNHEY and SMNVEV (reference sequence). The CDR3 is CASSRTANYGYAF. The DNA for the CDR3 is TGTGCCAGCAGTCGGACAGCTAACTATGGCTACGCCTTC.

With regard to this clonotype: Sequence at one end of the junction differs from germline and may be a read error. This chain joins TRBV29-1 and TRBJ1-1, with unresolved D. CDR3 length equals 11 residues. Germline V CDR1 and CDR2: SQVTM, ANQGSEA. CDR3 loop: CSVEVFTGAFF. The CDR3 region has the DNA TGCAGCGTTGAAGTGTTCACTGGAGCTTTCTTT.

This clonotype was recorded many times. The chain links TRBV29-1 to TRBJ2-3, with unresolved D. Germline CDR1 is SQVTM and CDR2 is ANQGSEA. Trimming left V 2 bases short and J 1 base short, with 4 bases between. This CDR3 has 12 residues. The CDR3 nucleotides are TGCAGCGTTGAACGGGGCACAGATACGCAGTATTTT. Translation: CSVERGTDTQYF.

This clonotype was seen more than once but under ten times. This rearrangement joins TRBV7-8 to TRBJ1-1; unclear D gene. CDR1 is SGHVS, CDR2 FQNEAQ, per germline. This CDR3 has 16 amino acids. Trimming stripped 1 base from V and 0 bases from J, with 12 bases between. For the CDR3, the DNA is TGTGCCAGCAGCTTAGTTCCCAGTGGAATGAACACTGAAGCTTTCTTT. The encoded protein is CASSLVPSGMNTEAFF.

This clonotype has at least ten counts. The V and J genes are TRBV6-1 and TRBJ2-2; 8 bases line up with TRBD1. Germline V gene lookup returns CDR1 MNHNS and CDR2 SASEGT. Losses at the gene ends were 7 bases for V and 7 bases for J; bases not matched to a gene: 11. The CDR3 is 15 amino acids. CDR3 protein: CASTQGRTGIGELFF. As DNA, the CDR3 is TGTGCCAGCACCCAAGGGCGGACAGGGATCGGGGAGCTGTTTTTT.

With respect to this clonotype: This could be a read error, since a much larger clone is one nucleotide away. The chain joins TRBV5-5 to TRBJ2-2; no clear D gene. The CDR3 is made up of 15 amino acids. Germline V gene data show CDR1 as SGHKS and CDR2 as YYEKEE (reference sequence). V was pared by 2 bases and J by 8 bases, with 16 bases between. The DNA for the CDR3 is TGTGCCAGCAGCTTTACTGCTGCAGTGGGGGGGGAGCTGTTTTTT. This codes for CASSFTAAVGGELFF.

The sample holds many counts of this clonotype. This chain links TRBV7-2 with TRBJ2-1; TRBD2 matches at 13 bases. The V segment lost 5 bases and the J segment 7 bases; nucleotides outside the gene matches: 2. Germline lookup yields CDR1 SGHTA and CDR2 FQGNSA. There are 14 residues in the CDR3. As DNA, the CDR3 is TGTGCCAGCAGCCCGGGACTAGCGGGAAATGAGCAGTTCTTC. Amino acids: CASSPGLAGNEQFF.

V usage is TRBV5-4 and J usage is TRBJ2-5; 7 bases are shared with TRBD2. Germline V gene sequence: CDR1 SGHNT, CDR2 YYREEE (reference sequence). The CDR3 runs to 15 residues. V lost 4 bases, J lost 5 bases, and 11 bases stayed unmatched. CDR3 coding DNA: TGTGCCAGCAGCCCTGGACTAGAGATCGGGGAGACCCAGTACTTC. Encoded protein: CASSPGLEIGETQYF.

V usage is TRBV6-1 and J usage is TRBJ1-1; the match to TRBD1 covers 7 bases. The V gene's germline CDR1 is MNHNS and CDR2 SASEGT. Trimming removed 7 bases from V and 0 bases from J; junction bases left unmatched: 5. The CDR3 totals 14 residues. CDR3: CASTDRFMNTEAFF. CDR3 bases: TGTGCCAGCACGGACAGGTTCATGAACACTGAAGCTTTCTTT.